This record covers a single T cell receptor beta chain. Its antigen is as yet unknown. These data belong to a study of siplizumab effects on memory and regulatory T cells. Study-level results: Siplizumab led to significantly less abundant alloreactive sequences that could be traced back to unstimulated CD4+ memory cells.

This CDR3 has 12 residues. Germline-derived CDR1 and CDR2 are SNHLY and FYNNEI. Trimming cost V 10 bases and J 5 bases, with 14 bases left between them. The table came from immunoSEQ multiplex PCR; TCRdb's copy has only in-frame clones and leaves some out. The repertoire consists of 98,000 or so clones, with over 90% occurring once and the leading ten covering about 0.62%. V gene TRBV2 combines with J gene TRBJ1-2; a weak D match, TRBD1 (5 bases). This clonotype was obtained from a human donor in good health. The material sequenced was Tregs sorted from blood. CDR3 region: CATLGRRYGYTF. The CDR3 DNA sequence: TGTGCCACCTTGGGACGCCGTTATGGCTACACCTTC.